The entry below gives a single T cell receptor beta chain sequence along with its context. The antigen remains unidentified. The PCR made use of 60 Vbeta and 13 Jbeta primers. Produced via immunoSEQ multiplex PCR; TCRdb's table is partial and in-frame only. The data contain over 120,000 clones, approximately 80% of them singletons. The entry originates in a study of cytomegalovirus exposure and HLA in healthy donors. Germline CDR1 reads MDHEN; CDR2 reads SYDVKM. This CDR3 has 16 residues. The ends lost 6 bases at V and 5 bases at J; junction bases unmatched: 10. Whole-study results and caveats: A later analysis associated 16,951 TCR beta sequences with HLA alleles at a 0.05 false discovery rate. Per a prior analysis, the majority of TCR beta V segments were productive roughly 87% or roughly 30% of the time. Accurate prediction of most subjects' HLA-A and HLA-B alleles from TCR beta sequences was reported.

Material: PBMCs. The chain joins TRBV28 to TRBJ2-5, with 12 bases aligning to TRBD2. This clonotype was obtained from a woman between 55 and 75 years old in good health and CMV-seropositive. The CDR3 sequence is CASSSRLAGARETQYF. The DNA of the CDR3 is TGTGCCAGCAGCTCCAGACTAGCGGGAGCTAGGGAGACCCAGTACTTC.